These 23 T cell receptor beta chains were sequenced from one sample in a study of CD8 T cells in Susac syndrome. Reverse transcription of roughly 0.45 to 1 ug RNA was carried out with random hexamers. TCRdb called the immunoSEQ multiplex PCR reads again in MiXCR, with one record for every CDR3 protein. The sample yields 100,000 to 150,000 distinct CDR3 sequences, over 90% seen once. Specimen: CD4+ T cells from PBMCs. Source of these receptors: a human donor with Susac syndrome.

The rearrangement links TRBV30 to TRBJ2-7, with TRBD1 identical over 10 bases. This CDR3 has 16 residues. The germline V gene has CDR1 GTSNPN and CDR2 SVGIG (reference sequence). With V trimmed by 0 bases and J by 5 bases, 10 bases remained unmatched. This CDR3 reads CAWSVKYETGGNEQYF. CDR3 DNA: TGTGCCTGGAGTGTAAAGTATGAGACAGGGGGCAACGAGCAGTACTTC.

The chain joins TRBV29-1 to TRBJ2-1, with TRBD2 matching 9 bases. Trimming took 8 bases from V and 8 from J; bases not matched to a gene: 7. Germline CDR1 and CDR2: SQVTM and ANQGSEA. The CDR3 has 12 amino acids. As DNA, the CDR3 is TGCAGCCTTAGCGGGGGCAGCGATGAGCAGTTCTTC. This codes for CSLSGGSDEQFF.

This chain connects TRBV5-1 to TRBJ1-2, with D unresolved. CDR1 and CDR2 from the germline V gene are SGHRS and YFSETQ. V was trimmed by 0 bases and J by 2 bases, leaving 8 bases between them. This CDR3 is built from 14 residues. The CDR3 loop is CASSLAGENYGYTF. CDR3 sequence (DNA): TGCGCCAGCAGCTTGGCAGGAGAGAACTATGGCTACACCTTC.

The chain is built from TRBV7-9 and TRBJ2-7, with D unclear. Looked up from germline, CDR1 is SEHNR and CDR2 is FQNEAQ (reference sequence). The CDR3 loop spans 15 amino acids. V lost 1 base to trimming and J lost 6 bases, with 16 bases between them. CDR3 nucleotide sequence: TGTGCCAGCAGCTTAGGACACGATCCTATGGTCGAGCAGTACTTC. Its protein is CASSLGHDPMVEQYF.

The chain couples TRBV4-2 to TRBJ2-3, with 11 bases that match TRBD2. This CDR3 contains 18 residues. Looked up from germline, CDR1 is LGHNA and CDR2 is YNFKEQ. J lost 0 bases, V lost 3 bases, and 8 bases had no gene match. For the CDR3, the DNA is TGTGCCAGCAGCCAGAAGATGCTAGCGGGAGGAAGCACAGATACGCAGTATTTT. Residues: CASSQKMLAGGSTDTQYF.

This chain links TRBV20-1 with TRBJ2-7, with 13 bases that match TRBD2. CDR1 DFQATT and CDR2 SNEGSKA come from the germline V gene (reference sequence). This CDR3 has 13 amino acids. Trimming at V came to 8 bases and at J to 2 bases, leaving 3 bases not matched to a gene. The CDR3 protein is CSTGTSGAYEQYF. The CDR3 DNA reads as TGCAGTACCGGGACTAGCGGGGCCTACGAGCAGTACTTC.

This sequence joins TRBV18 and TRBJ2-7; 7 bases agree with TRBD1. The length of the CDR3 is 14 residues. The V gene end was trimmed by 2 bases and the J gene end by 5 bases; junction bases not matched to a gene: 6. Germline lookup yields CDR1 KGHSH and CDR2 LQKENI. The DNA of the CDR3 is TGTGCCAGCTCACCAAGACAGGGCATGGACGAGCAGTACTTC. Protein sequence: CASSPRQGMDEQYF.

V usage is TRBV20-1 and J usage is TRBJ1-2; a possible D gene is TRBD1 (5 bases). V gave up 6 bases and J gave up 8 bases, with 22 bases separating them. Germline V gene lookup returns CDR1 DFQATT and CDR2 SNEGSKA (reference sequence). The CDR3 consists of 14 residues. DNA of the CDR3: TGCAGTGCCACGCCGGGGGGGGATATAGGAGGCTACACCTTC. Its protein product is CSATPGGDIGGYTF.

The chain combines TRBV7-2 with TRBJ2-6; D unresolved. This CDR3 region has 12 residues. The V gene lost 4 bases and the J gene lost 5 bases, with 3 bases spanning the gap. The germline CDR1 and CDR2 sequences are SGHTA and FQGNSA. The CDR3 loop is CASSSRANVLTF. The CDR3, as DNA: TGTGCCAGCAGCTCCCGGGCCAACGTCCTGACTTTC. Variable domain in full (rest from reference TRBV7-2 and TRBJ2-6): GAGVSQSPSNKVTEKGKDVELRCDPISGHTALYWYRQSLGQGLEFLIYFQGNSAPDKSGLPSDRFSAERTGGSVSTLTIQRTQQEDSAVYLCASSSRANVLTFGAGSRLTVL.

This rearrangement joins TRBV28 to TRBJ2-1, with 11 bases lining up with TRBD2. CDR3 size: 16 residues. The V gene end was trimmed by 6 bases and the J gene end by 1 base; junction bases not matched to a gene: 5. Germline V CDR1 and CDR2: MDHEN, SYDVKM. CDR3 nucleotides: TGTGCCAGCAGGTTAGCGGGAGGGTGGTCCTACAATGAGCAGTTCTTC. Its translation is CASRLAGGWSYNEQFF.

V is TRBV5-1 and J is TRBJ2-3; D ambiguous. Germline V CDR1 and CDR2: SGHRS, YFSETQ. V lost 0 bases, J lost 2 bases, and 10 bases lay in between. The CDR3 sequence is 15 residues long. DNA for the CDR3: TGCGCCAGCAGCTTGGCTGTGACTGTCACAGATACGCAGTATTTT. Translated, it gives CASSLAVTVTDTQYF.

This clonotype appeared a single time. The CDR3 here is CSARSTSYNEQFF. As DNA, the CDR3 is TGCAGTGCTAGATCGACTAGTTACAATGAGCAGTTCTTC. This chain joins TRBV20-1 and TRBJ2-1; tentatively, D is TRBD2 (6 bases). Germline assignment: CDR1 DFQATT and CDR2 SNEGSKA (reference sequence). The V and J ends lost 2 bases and 4 bases respectively, with 9 bases between them. There are 13 residues in the CDR3.

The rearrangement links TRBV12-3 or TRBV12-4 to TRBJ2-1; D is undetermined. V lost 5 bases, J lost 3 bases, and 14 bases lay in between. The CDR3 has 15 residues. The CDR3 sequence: CASSLLLDRYNEQFF. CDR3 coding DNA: TGTGCCAGCAGTCTCCTCCTGGATCGCTACAATGAGCAGTTCTTC.

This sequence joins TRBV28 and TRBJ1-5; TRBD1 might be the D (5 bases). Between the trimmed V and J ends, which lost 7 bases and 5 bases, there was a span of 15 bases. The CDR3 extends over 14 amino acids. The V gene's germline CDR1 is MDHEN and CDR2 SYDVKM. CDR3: CASTVLRGDQPQHF. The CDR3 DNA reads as TGTGCCAGCACGGTCCTCAGAGGGGATCAGCCCCAGCATTTT.

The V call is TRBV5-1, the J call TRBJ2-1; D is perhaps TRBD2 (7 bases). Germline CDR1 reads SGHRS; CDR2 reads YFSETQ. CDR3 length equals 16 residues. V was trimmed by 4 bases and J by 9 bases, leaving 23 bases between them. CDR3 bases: TGCGCCAGCAGCCCGGGGGGCGGGGCATCTCGCCCTGAGCAGTTCTTC. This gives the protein CASSPGGGASRPEQFF.

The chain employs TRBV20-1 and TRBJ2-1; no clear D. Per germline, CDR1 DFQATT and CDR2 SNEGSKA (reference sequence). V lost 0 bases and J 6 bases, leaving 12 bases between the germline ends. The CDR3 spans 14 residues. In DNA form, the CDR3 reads TGCAGTGCTAGAGATAGGATAAGATCCAATGAGCAGTTCTTC. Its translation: CSARDRIRSNEQFF.

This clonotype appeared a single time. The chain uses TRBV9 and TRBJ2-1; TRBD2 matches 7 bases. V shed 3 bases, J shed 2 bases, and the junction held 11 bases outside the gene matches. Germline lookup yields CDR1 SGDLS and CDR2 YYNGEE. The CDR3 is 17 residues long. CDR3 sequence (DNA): TGTGCCAGCAGCGAGGGCAAGCCAGCGGGGACCTACAATGAGCAGTTCTTC. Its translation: CASSEGKPAGTYNEQFF.

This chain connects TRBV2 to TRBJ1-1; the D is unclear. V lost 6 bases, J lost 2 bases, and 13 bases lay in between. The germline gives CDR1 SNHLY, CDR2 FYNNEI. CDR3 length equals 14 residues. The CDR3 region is CASSWSSINTEAFF. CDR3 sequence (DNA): TGTGCCAGCAGCTGGAGTAGCATAAACACTGAAGCTTTCTTT.

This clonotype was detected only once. In nucleotides, the CDR3 is TGTGCCAGCAGCTTGGAGGCAGCTGGGGCCAACGTCCTGACTTTC. Its protein product is CASSLEAAGANVLTF. J is TRBJ2-6 and V is TRBV5-4; D is undetermined. With 0 bases removed from V and 2 bases from J, the gap between germline ends came to 6 bases. Germline loops: CDR1 SGHNT, CDR2 YYREEE (reference sequence). This CDR3 comprises 15 residues.

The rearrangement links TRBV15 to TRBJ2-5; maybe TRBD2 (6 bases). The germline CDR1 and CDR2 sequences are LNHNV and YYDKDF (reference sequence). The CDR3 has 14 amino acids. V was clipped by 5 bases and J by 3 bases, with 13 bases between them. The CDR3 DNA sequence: TGTGCCACCAGCGAACTAGGAGGGAAAGAGACCCAGTACTTC. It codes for CATSELGGKETQYF.

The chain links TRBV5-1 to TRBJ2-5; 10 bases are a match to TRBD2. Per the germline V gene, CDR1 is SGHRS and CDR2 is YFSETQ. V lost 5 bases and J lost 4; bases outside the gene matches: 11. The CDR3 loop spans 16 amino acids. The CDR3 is CASSPKALAGVETQYF. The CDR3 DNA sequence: TGCGCCAGCAGTCCTAAGGCCCTAGCGGGAGTAGAGACCCAGTACTTC.

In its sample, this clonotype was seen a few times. As DNA, the CDR3 is TGTGCCAGCAGCTTAGACTACTACGAGCAGTACTTC. It translates to CASSLDYYEQYF. The chain combines TRBV7-8 with TRBJ2-7, with D unresolved. Germline V gene data show CDR1 as SGHVS and CDR2 as FQNEAQ. The V and J ends lost 1 base and 3 bases respectively, with 4 bases between them. The CDR3 covers 12 residues.

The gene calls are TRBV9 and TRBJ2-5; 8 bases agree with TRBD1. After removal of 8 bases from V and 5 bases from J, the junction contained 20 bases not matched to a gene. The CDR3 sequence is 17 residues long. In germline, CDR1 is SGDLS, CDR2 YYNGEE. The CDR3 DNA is TGTGCCAGTCAACCCGGACAGGGAAGGAGGTCGGGGGAGACCCAGTACTTC. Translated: CASQPGQGRRSGETQYF.